This T cell receptor (beta chain) was found in a study of T cells in Graves' hyperthyroidism and ophthalmopathy. Worth noting for this clonotype: Its specificity is unknown. Germline and junction disagree at one end, which may indicate a read error.

Amplified TCR beta CDR3 regions came from RNA transcripts. Carried out on the TCR CDR3, a first-round RT-PCR used the HTBI primer set. TCRdb re-called the multiplex PCR reads with MiXCR, one entry per CDR3 protein. The sample includes about 640,000 distinct CDR3 sequences, less than 25% of them seen just once. The CDR3 runs 11 residues. Germline CDR1 is MNHNS and CDR2 is SASEGT. Regarding the study as a whole: Most clonotypes expanded in the thyroid (above 0.001) were also present in blood.

Uncontrolled infection, other autoimmune disease, pregnancy or lactation disqualified patients from enrolment. Fresh peripheral blood, more than 9 ml, yielded the PBMCs. This clonotype was sampled from a man aged 30-40 years with Graves' ophthalmopathy. The V call is TRBV6-1, the J call TRBJ1-1; D uncertain. The sample taken for sequencing was blood. CDR3 in amino acids: CASFRNTEASF. The CDR3 DNA sequence: TGTGCCAGCTTTCGGAACACTGAAGCTTCCTTT.